This passage covers 13 T cell receptor beta chains from one sample sequenced in a study of graft-versus-host responses after intestinal transplantation. No antigen has been assigned to these receptors. Sequencing used immunoSEQ multiplex PCR; TCRdb keeps in-frame clones, though not all of them. Of about 35,000 clones detected, 85% to 95% appear once; the ten largest clones hold approximately 20%. Sequenced material: unstimulated CD8+ T cells sorted from spleen or lymph node cells, taken before transplant. The receptor source for this set is a human donor who was the organ donor for an intestinal transplant.

Concerning this clone itself: A junction end diverges from the germline sequence, so it may reflect a read error. The gene calls are TRBV27 and TRBJ2-2; 7 bases map to TRBD2. This CDR3 spans 16 amino acids. Germline CDR1 is MNHEY and CDR2 is SMNVEV (reference sequence). This CDR3 reads CASSLNGGRRTGELSF. CDR3 coding DNA: TGTGCCAGCAGTTTAAACGGCGGGAGAAGGACCGGGGAGCTGTCTTTT.

The chain has TRBV27 and TRBJ1-2; D is unresolved. CDR3 length equals 13 residues. Deletions cut 5 bases from V and 2 bases from J, with 9 bases between. CDR1 MNHEY and CDR2 SMNVEV come from the germline V gene (reference sequence). CDR3 DNA: TGTGCCAGCAGTCAGGACGGCAACTATGGCTACACCTTC. It is translated as CASSQDGNYGYTF.

The genes are TRBV6-9 and TRBJ1-1; unclear D gene. CDR3 length: 13 residues. Germline V CDR1 and CDR2: MNHGY, SVAAGI. V dropped 3 bases and J dropped 2 bases, with 7 bases sitting between them. CDR3 region: CASSYGYNTEAFF. CDR3 sequence (DNA): TGTGCCAGCAGTTACGGATACAACACTGAAGCTTTCTTT.

V and J are TRBV4-3 and TRBJ2-7; TRBD2 might be the D (6 bases). The V gene lost 0 bases and the J gene lost 2 bases, with 14 bases spanning the gap. CDR1 LGHNA and CDR2 YSLEER come from the germline V gene. The CDR3 is 16 amino acids. CDR3 bases: TGCGCCAGCAGCCAAGAGGGAGGACCGGGCACCTACGAGCAGTACTTC. As protein: CASSQEGGPGTYEQYF.

The chain employs TRBV28 and TRBJ2-3; 9 nucleotides agree with TRBD1. With V trimmed by 5 bases and J by 4 bases, 7 bases remained unmatched. The CDR3 is made up of 15 amino acids. CDR1 is MDHEN and CDR2 is SYDVKM in the germline V gene. The CDR3 coding sequence is TGTGCCAGCAGTCCCGGGACAGGGTGGGCAGATACGCAGTATTTT. It is translated as CASSPGTGWADTQYF.

This chain joins TRBV5-1 and TRBJ2-3; no definite D call. The germline V gene encodes CDR1 SGHRS and CDR2 YFSETQ. V lost 4 bases and J lost 2, with 2 bases in between. The CDR3 totals 11 residues. The CDR3 nucleotides read TGCGCCAGCAGCATCACAGATACGCAGTATTTT. It translates to CASSITDTQYF.

This clone was counted once. The rearrangement joins TRBV9 to TRBJ2-7; 7 bases align to TRBD1. The CDR3 has 14 residues. V dropped 3 bases and J dropped 3; count of bases not matched to a gene: 6. Per germline, CDR1 SGDLS and CDR2 YYNGEE. The CDR3 DNA sequence: TGTGCCAGCAGCGCCGGGGACAGAGACTACGAGCAGTACTTC. Its translation is CASSAGDRDYEQYF.

The chain couples TRBV5-4 to TRBJ2-7; D perhaps matches TRBD2 (7 bases). Looked up from germline, CDR1 is SGHNT and CDR2 is YYREEE (reference sequence). This CDR3 has 16 amino acids. Between the trimmed V and J ends, which lost 4 bases and 4 bases, there was a span of 21 bases. The CDR3 DNA reads as TGTGCCAGCAGCCCTGGGGGGGGGCTAGCCACTTACGAGCAGTACTTC. It specifies CASSPGGGLATYEQYF.

This clone showed up just once. The chain's CDR3 is CASSLEVAGSTDTQYF. As DNA, the CDR3 is TGCGCCAGCAGCTTGGAGGTAGCGGGAAGCACAGATACGCAGTATTTT. The chain has TRBV5-1 and TRBJ2-3, with TRBD2 matching over 8 bases. The CDR3 has 16 residues. V dropped 0 bases and J dropped 0; count of bases not matched to a gene: 3. CDR1 SGHRS and CDR2 YFSETQ come from the germline V gene.

V usage is TRBV7-9 and J usage is TRBJ2-7; D is possibly TRBD2 (6 bases). Germline loops: CDR1 SEHNR, CDR2 FQNEAQ (reference sequence). V was cut by 5 bases and J by 6 bases, with 29 bases left in between. The CDR3 is 18 amino acids. CDR3 amino acids: CASSAAGASAGLWFEQYF. CDR3 coding DNA: TGTGCCAGCAGCGCCGCCGGGGCTAGCGCCGGGCTGTGGTTCGAGCAGTACTTC. The variable domain in full, with the rest retrieved from reference TRBV7-9 and TRBJ2-7, is DTGVSQNPRHKITKRGQNVTFRCDPISEHNRLYWYRQTLGQGPEFLTYFQNEAQLEKSRLLSDRFSAERPKGSFSTLEIQRTEQGDSAMYLCASSAAGASAGLWFEQYFGPGTRLTVT.

This chain's CDR3 is CASAPRVAGAYNEQFF. CDR3 bases: TGTGCCAGCGCCCCCCGAGTAGCGGGAGCGTACAATGAGCAGTTCTTC. The chain carries TRBV7-9 and TRBJ2-1, with 9 bases lining up with TRBD2. Germline assignment: CDR1 SEHNR and CDR2 FQNEAQ (reference sequence). V lost 8 bases, J lost 4 bases, and 12 bases stayed unmatched. CDR3 length: 16 residues.

The gene calls are TRBV6-1 and TRBJ2-2; a possible D gene is TRBD2 (6 bases). V lost 3 bases, J lost 7 bases, and 12 bases lay in between. The V gene's germline CDR1 is MNHNS and CDR2 SASEGT. The CDR3 covers 14 residues. CDR3 sequence (DNA): TGTGCCAGCAGTGACGTAGCGGAGTTCGGGGAGCTGTTTTTT. This sequence encodes CASSDVAEFGELFF.

The chain links TRBV7-9 to TRBJ1-4; TRBD1 matches 10 bases. The CDR3 runs 15 residues. Losses at the gene ends were 5 bases for V and 7 bases for J; bases not matched to a gene: 7. Looked up from germline, CDR1 is SEHNR and CDR2 is FQNEAQ (reference sequence). CDR3 loop: CASSPRQGAVEKLFF. As DNA, the CDR3 is TGTGCCAGCAGCCCACGACAGGGGGCGGTTGAAAAACTGTTTTTT.